This T cell receptor (beta chain) was sequenced for a study of beta chain features in type 1 diabetes. Study results and limitations: Across all four CD4+ subsets, people with type 1 diabetes showed modestly shorter TCRB CDR3s. Any HLA-type effect on TCRB rearrangement remained unresolved here. Patients with type 1 diabetes showed fewer VDJ junction insertions and more deletions.

In germline, CDR1 is KGHSH, CDR2 LQKENI. The CDR3 sequence is 13 residues long. V lost 3 bases and J lost 1, with 7 bases in between. Cells sorted by CD45RO/CCR7/CD25/CD127/CD95/CD27 comprised CD4+ naive, central memory, regulatory and stem cell-like memory cells. For this clone: Antigen specificity is unknown. Additional DNA sequences in this sample encode the identical CDR3.

Since all of the isolated RNA was reverse transcribed, expressed TCRB transcripts were what got sequenced. Assay: immunoSEQ multiplex PCR; the TCRdb copy retains only in-frame clones and omits some. The sample records about 700,000 clones, roughly 13% being singletons. V is TRBV18 and J is TRBJ2-7; tentative D call: TRBD1 (6 bases). The sequenced sample consisted of naive CD4+ T cells from blood. This sequence was found in a man aged 18 to 29 with type 1 diabetes. The CDR3 loop is CASSPTGSYEQYF. As DNA, the CDR3 is TGTGCCAGCTCACCTACAGGGTCCTACGAGCAGTACTTC. The complete variable domain, with remaining parts taken from reference TRBV18 and TRBJ2-7, reads NAGVMQNPRHLVRRRGQEARLRCSPMKGHSHVYWYRQLPEEGLKFMVYLQKENIIDESGMPKERFSAEFPKEGPSILRIQQVVRGDSAAYFCASSPTGSYEQYFGPGTRLTVT.